These T cell receptor beta chains were read from a single sample in a study of Graves' ophthalmopathy and Graves' hyperthyroidism. Using its own MiXCR run on the multiplex PCR reads, TCRdb lists one record per CDR3 protein. The data hold about 200,000 distinct CDR3 sequences, with 25% to 30% observed a single time. The sample was peripheral blood. These receptors were collected from a man aged 50-60 years with Graves' ophthalmopathy. Both conserved end residues are part of each CDR3. D genes are given only for firm matches. Some rows have no size entry. The others give once, few or many, or a class for an expanded clone.

d_gene: -; v_gene: TRBV7-2; abundance: many; CDR3aa: CASSLGAGTIQETQYF
d_gene: TRBD1; v_gene: TRBV29-1; abundance: many; CDR3aa: CSVVAQGARAYEQYF
d_gene: -; v_gene: TRBV18; abundance: many; CDR3aa: CASSNGQQSYEQYF
d_gene: -; v_gene: TRBV12-3/TRBV12-4; abundance: -; CDR3aa: CASSPLSMNTEAFF
d_gene: -; v_gene: TRBV12-3/TRBV12-4; abundance: many; CDR3aa: CASSQGPFNTEAFF
d_gene: -; v_gene: TRBV25-1; abundance: once; CDR3aa: CASSDPLRGEAFF
d_gene: -; v_gene: TRBV19; abundance: many; CDR3aa: CASSSGTGNIQYF
d_gene: -; v_gene: TRBV28; abundance: many; CDR3aa: CASTGGGIGYTF
d_gene: -; v_gene: TRBV6-2/TRBV6-3; abundance: -; CDR3aa: CASSPGTTNQPQHF
d_gene: -; v_gene: TRBV12-3/TRBV12-4; abundance: many; CDR3aa: CASSLQGRSYEQYF
d_gene: TRBD1; v_gene: TRBV6-1; abundance: -; CDR3aa: CASSPGTGGTYEQYF
d_gene: TRBD2; v_gene: TRBV7-8; abundance: few; CDR3aa: CANSLAPAGGNTGELFF
d_gene: -; v_gene: TRBV19; abundance: many; CDR3aa: CASSISYLNTGELFF
d_gene: -; v_gene: TRBV29-1; abundance: many; CDR3aa: CSVVGQRANVLTF
d_gene: -; v_gene: TRBV6-5; abundance: many; CDR3aa: CASSYSRGGNQPQHF
d_gene: TRBD2; v_gene: TRBV7-2; abundance: -; CDR3aa: CASSQRLAGGNEQYF